This T cell receptor beta chain is from a study of blood T cells in healthy people across ages. Many counts were recorded for this clonotype. Alongside a J-beta primer mix, a sample-barcoded 5' primer served in a second PCR lasting about 7 to 12 cycles. MiXCR, run by TCRdb on the 5' RACE reads, gives a single entry per CDR3 protein. Here the sample spans some 880,000 distinct CDR3 sequences, about 37% being singletons. V lost 0 bases and J 5 bases, leaving 4 bases between the germline ends. The germline V gene has CDR1 DFQATT and CDR2 SNEGSKA (reference sequence). This CDR3 has 11 residues. Sequenced sample: blood. This TCR derives from a young man in good health. The chain recombines TRBV20-1 with TRBJ1-2, with unresolved D. The CDR3 loop is CSARDFYGYTF. The DNA of the CDR3 is TGCAGTGCTAGAGATTTTTATGGCTACACCTTC.